The 29 T cell receptor beta chains reported below all come from one sample, sequenced in a study of blood T cell repertoires in COVID-19. Assay used: immunoSEQ multiplex PCR; TCRdb lists only in-frame clones, some missing. The profile shows 150,000 to 200,000 clones, approximately 83% of them singletons. Input material: PBMCs or T cells enriched from blood (not recorded which). These receptors were obtained from a woman in her sixties who had recovered from COVID-19.

The chain employs TRBV10-3 and TRBJ2-1, with 8 bases that match TRBD1. This CDR3 region has 15 residues. Trimming removed 1 base from V and 3 bases from J; junction bases left unmatched: 2. CDR1 and CDR2 from the germline V gene are ENHRY and SYGVKD. The CDR3 bases are TGTGCCATCAGTGAGTACAGGGGGAGCTACAATGAGCAGTTCTTC. Encoded protein: CAISEYRGSYNEQFF.

The rearrangement links TRBV29-1 to TRBJ1-3; D remains ambiguous. Trimming removed 4 bases from V and 8 bases from J, with 12 bases in between. The CDR3 has 12 amino acids. CDR1 is SQVTM, CDR2 ANQGSEA, per germline. The CDR3 region has the DNA TGCAGCGTTGGGGCTCCAGCGGACACCATATATTTT. Residues: CSVGAPADTIYF.

This chain connects TRBV4-2 to TRBJ1-2, with D tentatively TRBD1 (6 bases). The germline V gene has CDR1 LGHNA and CDR2 YNFKEQ. The V end lost 3 bases, the J end lost 4 bases, and 9 bases lay between the germline ends. CDR3 size: 13 residues. CDR3 nucleotides: TGTGCCAGCAGCCAGGGGGGGGCCTATGGCTACACCTTC. It encodes CASSQGGAYGYTF.

The chain is built from TRBV4-2 and TRBJ1-3, with D uncertain. V dropped 1 base and J dropped 0 bases, with 7 bases sitting between them. CDR1 is LGHNA and CDR2 is YNFKEQ in the germline V gene. The CDR3 is 15 residues long. The CDR3 DNA sequence: TGTGCCAGCAGCCAAGGGCCCAGCTCTGGAAACACCATATATTTT. Its protein product is CASSQGPSSGNTIYF.

This chain connects TRBV3-1 (or the pseudogene TRBV3-2) to TRBJ1-4; TRBD1 is a possible D gene (6 bases). This CDR3 has 13 residues. Between the trimmed V and J ends, which lost 4 bases and 5 bases, there was a span of 8 bases. From germline, CDR1 is LGHDT and CDR2 YNNKEL (reference sequence). This CDR3 reads CASSPGTNEKLFF. The CDR3 DNA sequence: TGTGCCAGCAGCCCGGGGACAAATGAAAAACTGTTTTTT.

The rearrangement joins TRBV28 to TRBJ1-5, with 7 bases that match TRBD1. The CDR3 length is 15 residues. Germline V CDR1 and CDR2: MDHEN, SYDVKM. The V and J ends lost 5 bases and 2 bases, in that order; junction bases with no gene match: 6. The CDR3 protein is CASSLRGRGNQPQHF. The CDR3 DNA reads TGTGCCAGCAGTCTTAGGGGGCGCGGCAATCAGCCCCAGCATTTT.

The chain joins TRBV6-5 to TRBJ1-2; 7 bases fit TRBD1. V was clipped by 2 bases and J by 7 bases; unmatched bases: 4. This CDR3 has 13 residues. Germline V gene lookup returns CDR1 MNHEY and CDR2 SVGAGI. The CDR3 loop reads CASSYDRESGYTF. The CDR3 coding sequence is TGTGCCAGCAGTTACGACAGGGAGAGTGGCTACACCTTC.

This clone was observed a handful of times. The V gene is TRBV3-1 (or the pseudogene TRBV3-2), the J gene TRBJ1-5; the D is unclear. V was shortened by 0 bases and J by 7 bases, with 7 bases between the two germline ends. This CDR3 is built from 13 residues. Germline V gene lookup returns CDR1 LGHDT and CDR2 YNNKEL (reference sequence). CDR3: CASSQEGRQPQHF. CDR3 in DNA: TGTGCCAGCAGCCAAGAGGGCAGGCAGCCCCAGCATTTT.

The chain recombines TRBV7-9 with TRBJ2-3; D remains unclear. V shed 5 bases and J shed 4 bases, with 16 bases lying between them. The CDR3 runs 15 residues. The V gene's germline CDR1 is SEHNR and CDR2 FQNEAQ (reference sequence). CDR3 in DNA: TGTGCCAGCAGCCGTACACAATCAGGCGCAGATACGCAGTATTTT. Encoded protein: CASSRTQSGADTQYF.

The gene calls are TRBV5-1 and TRBJ2-5; TRBD2 aligns across 9 bases. The V and J ends lost 4 bases and 5 bases, in that order; junction bases with no gene match: 12. The CDR3 has 16 amino acids. From germline, CDR1 is SGHRS and CDR2 YFSETQ. The CDR3 DNA is TGCGCCAGCAGCCGACTAGCGGAGCCCGAAGGTGAGACCCAGTACTTC. Protein sequence: CASSRLAEPEGETQYF.

This clone showed up just once. The chain links TRBV28 to TRBJ1-5; weak D call: TRBD1 (5 bases). Germline V lookup: CDR1 MDHEN, CDR2 SYDVKM. V lost 5 bases and J lost 6, with 14 bases in between. This CDR3 region has 14 residues. CDR3 region: CASSPPGDPQPQHF. In nucleotides, the CDR3 is TGTGCCAGCAGTCCCCCGGGGGACCCTCAGCCCCAGCATTTT.

The V and J genes are TRBV3-1 (or the pseudogene TRBV3-2) and TRBJ2-3; the match to TRBD2 covers 10 bases. Germline CDR1 LGHDT, CDR2 YNNKEL (reference sequence). The CDR3 runs to 15 residues. J gave up 8 bases and V 4 bases, and 9 bases lay outside the gene matches. CDR3 DNA: TGTGCCAGCAGCCTTAGCGGGAGGCCGCCCAGTACGCAGTATTTT. The encoded protein is CASSLSGRPPSTQYF.

This sequence joins TRBV2 and TRBJ2-7; D is perhaps TRBD1 (6 bases). This CDR3 region has 13 residues. V was trimmed by 5 bases and J by 0 bases, leaving 8 bases between them. From germline, CDR1 is SNHLY and CDR2 FYNNEI. In nucleotides, the CDR3 is TGTGCCAGCAGTCGGGACAACTCCTACGAGCAGTACTTC. Translation gives CASSRDNSYEQYF. Full variable domain (remainder filled in from reference TRBV2 and TRBJ2-7): EPEVTQTPSHQVTQMGQEVILRCVPISNHLYFYWYRQILGQKVEFLVSFYNNEISEKSEIFDDQFSVERPDGSNFTLKIRSTKLEDSAMYFCASSRDNSYEQYFGPGTRLTVT.

The genes are TRBV18 and TRBJ1-1; TRBD1 matches at 10 bases. The germline gives CDR1 KGHSH, CDR2 LQKENI. The CDR3 is made up of 15 amino acids. V lost 2 bases and J lost 7; bases outside the gene matches: 7. This CDR3 is CASSPEGQGKYEAFF. The CDR3, as DNA: TGTGCCAGCTCACCAGAGGGACAGGGGAAGTATGAAGCTTTCTTT.

The J gene is TRBJ1-5, the V gene TRBV4-1, with 7 bases identical to TRBD1. The germline CDR1 and CDR2 sequences are MGHRA and YSYEKL. The CDR3 runs to 14 residues. V shed 4 bases and J 6 bases; nucleotides not matched to a gene: 6. The CDR3 nucleotides are TGCGCCAGCAGCCTTACCAGGGGGACTCAGCCCCAGCATTTT. Its protein is CASSLTRGTQPQHF.

With respect to this clone: Compared with germline, one end of the junction differs, possibly owing to a read error. V and J are TRBV7-7 and TRBJ2-5; 15 positions agree with TRBD2. Germline CDR1 reads SSHAT; CDR2 reads FNYEAQ (reference sequence). The CDR3 runs to 16 residues. CDR3 nucleotide sequence: TGTGCTAGCAGCCTCGGACTAGCGGGGGGGCGTGAGACCCAGTACTTC. Translation: CASSLGLAGGRETQYF.

The chain is built from TRBV5-1 and TRBJ1-2; 10 bases map to TRBD1. Germline CDR1 is SGHRS and CDR2 is YFSETQ. This CDR3 comprises 13 residues. V was pared by 4 bases and J by 7 bases, with 4 bases of the junction left unmatched. For the CDR3, the DNA is TGCGCCAGCAGCGCGACAGGGGGCGGTGGCTACACCTTC. It encodes CASSATGGGGYTF.

The rearrangement links TRBV28 to TRBJ2-3, with TRBD2 matching over 8 bases. Germline assignment: CDR1 MDHEN and CDR2 SYDVKM. The V segment lost 7 bases and the J segment 2 bases; nucleotides outside the gene matches: 8. The CDR3 contains 15 residues. In DNA, the CDR3 is TGTGCCAGCACCCGTGCGGGAGGTTCCACAGATACGCAGTATTTT. Translated: CASTRAGGSTDTQYF. The full variable domain, with the rest looked up from reference TRBV28 and TRBJ2-3, is DVKVTQSSRYLVKRTGEKVFLECVQDMDHENMFWYRQDPGLGLRLIYFSYDVKMKEKGDIPEGYSVSREKKERFSLILESASTNQTSMYLCASTRAGGSTDTQYFGPGTRLTVL.

The genes are TRBV3-1 (or the pseudogene TRBV3-2) and TRBJ1-4, with 9 bases matching TRBD1. Losses at the gene ends were 1 base for V and 8 bases for J; bases not matched to a gene: 8. Germline CDR1 reads LGHDT; CDR2 reads YNNKEL (reference sequence). This CDR3 region has 16 residues. The DNA for the CDR3 is TGTGCCAGCAGCCAAGGGGTCGGGACAGGGTTCGAAAAACTGTTTTTT. Its translation: CASSQGVGTGFEKLFF.

This clone was counted between two and nine times. Here the CDR3 reads CSARDITEAFF. The DNA for the CDR3 is TGCAGTGCTAGAGACATCACTGAAGCTTTCTTT. The chain has TRBV20-1 and TRBJ1-1, with D unresolved. Trimming stripped 0 bases from V and 4 bases from J, with 3 bases between. Germline V gene lookup returns CDR1 DFQATT and CDR2 SNEGSKA (reference sequence). This CDR3 is 11 amino acids long.

The chain has TRBV24-1 and TRBJ1-5; 10 nucleotides line up with TRBD1. This CDR3 contains 12 residues. Germline V CDR1 and CDR2: KGHDR, SFDVKD. With 11 bases clipped from V and 5 bases from J, the junction kept 2 bases outside the gene matches. CDR3 coding DNA: TGTGCCATAGGACAGGGGGATCAGCCCCAGCATTTT. It encodes CAIGQGDQPQHF.

V usage is TRBV11-2 and J usage is TRBJ1-2; D not certain. V shed 1 base and J shed 6 bases, with 6 bases lying between them. The CDR3 runs 12 residues. Germline CDR1 and CDR2: SGHAT and FQNNGV. The CDR3: CASSLGTNGYTF. For the CDR3, the DNA is TGTGCCAGCAGCTTAGGGACTAATGGCTACACCTTC. The full variable domain, rest sourced from reference TRBV11-2 and TRBJ1-2, is EAGVAQSPRYKIIEKRQSVAFWCNPISGHATLYWYQQILGQGPKLLIQFQNNGVVDDSQLPKDRFSAERLKGVDSTLKIQPAKLEDSAVYLCASSLGTNGYTFGSGTRLTVV.

V gene TRBV5-4 combines with J gene TRBJ2-1, with 9 bases fitting TRBD1. The V gene end was trimmed by 0 bases and the J gene end by 6 bases; junction bases not matched to a gene: 4. Germline V gives CDR1 SGHNT, CDR2 YYREEE (reference sequence). The CDR3 is 15 residues long. CDR3 loop: CASSLGGQGSNEQFF. For the CDR3, the DNA is TGTGCCAGCAGCTTGGGGGGACAGGGTTCCAATGAGCAGTTCTTC.

The chain combines TRBV6-5 with TRBJ2-2, with 11 positions matching TRBD2. V trimming: 8 bases; J trimming: 6 bases; junction bases outside the gene matches: 8. CDR1 is MNHEY and CDR2 is SVGAGI in the germline V gene. This CDR3 is built from 15 residues. DNA of the CDR3: TGTGCCAGCCGCCTAGCGGGGGGCGGGTCCGGGGAGCTGTTTTTT. This encodes CASRLAGGGSGELFF.

The chain recombines TRBV6-2 or TRBV6-3 with TRBJ1-5, with D hard to call. Germline values: CDR1 MNHEY, CDR2 SVGEGT. V lost 5 bases, J lost 0 bases, and 11 bases lay in between. This CDR3 has 15 residues. The CDR3 sequence: CASSPTPYSNQPQHF. As DNA, the CDR3 is TGTGCCAGCAGTCCCACACCTTATAGCAATCAGCCCCAGCATTTT.

V usage is TRBV5-5 and J usage is TRBJ1-6; D gene uncertain. This CDR3 comprises 15 residues. V was shortened by 0 bases and J by 7 bases, with 11 bases between the two germline ends. CDR1 is SGHKS, CDR2 YYEKEE, per germline (reference sequence). CDR3 sequence (DNA): TGTGCCAGCAGCTTGGATCTCAGGCTGAATTCACCCCTCCACTTT. Its protein product is CASSLDLRLNSPLHF. Full variable domain (remainder filled in from reference TRBV5-5 and TRBJ1-6): DAGVTQSPTHLIKTRGQQVTLRCSPISGHKSVSWYQQVLGQGPQFIFQYYEKEERGRGNFPDRFSARQFPNYSSELNVNALLLGDSALYLCASSLDLRLNSPLHFGNGTRLTVT.

This clone has more than one count but fewer than ten. The chain links TRBV2 to TRBJ2-7; 7 nucleotides line up with TRBD1. The CDR3 is 13 amino acids. The junction had 3 bases not matched to a gene; V was cut back by 4 bases and J by 3 bases. Germline V CDR1 and CDR2: SNHLY, FYNNEI. CDR3 loop: CASSGRDSYEQYF. The CDR3 DNA follows: TGTGCCAGCAGTGGCCGGGACAGCTACGAGCAGTACTTC.

This chain links TRBV10-1 with TRBJ2-1; 9 positions agree with TRBD1. Unmatched junction bases numbered 5, after V lost 9 bases and J lost 8 bases. The CDR3 runs to 12 residues. Per germline, CDR1 WNHNN and CDR2 SYGVQD (reference sequence). The CDR3 loop is CASGTGIDEQFF. CDR3 DNA sequence: TGCGCCAGTGGGACAGGGATAGATGAGCAGTTCTTC.

This chain connects TRBV7-9 to TRBJ1-1; D perhaps matches TRBD1 (6 bases). The CDR3 length is 14 residues. The germline gives CDR1 SEHNR, CDR2 FQNEAQ (reference sequence). V gave up 2 bases and J gave up 1 base, with 8 bases separating them. DNA of the CDR3: TGTGCCAGCAGCTTACCGGGACAGAACACTGAAGCTTTCTTT. Residues: CASSLPGQNTEAFF.